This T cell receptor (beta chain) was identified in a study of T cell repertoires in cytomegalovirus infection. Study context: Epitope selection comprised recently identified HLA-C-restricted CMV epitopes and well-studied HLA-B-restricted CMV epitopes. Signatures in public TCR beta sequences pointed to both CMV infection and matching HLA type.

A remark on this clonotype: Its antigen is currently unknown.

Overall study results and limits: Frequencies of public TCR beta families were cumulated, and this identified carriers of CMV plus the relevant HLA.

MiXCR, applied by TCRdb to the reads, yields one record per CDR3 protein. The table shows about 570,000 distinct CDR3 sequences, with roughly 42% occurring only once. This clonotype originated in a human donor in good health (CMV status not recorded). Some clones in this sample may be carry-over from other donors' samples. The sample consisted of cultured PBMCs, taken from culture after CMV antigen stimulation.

CDR3 in amino acids: CASSFVTGGSYEQYF. The CDR3 DNA reads as TGTGCCAGCAGCTTTGTGACAGGGGGCTCCTACGAGCAGTACTTC. The chain is built from TRBV7-2 and TRBJ2-7; 9 bases are shared with TRBD1. V lost 3 bases and J lost 0; bases outside the gene matches: 3. The CDR3 is 15 amino acids. The germline V gene encodes CDR1 SGHTA and CDR2 FQGNSA.